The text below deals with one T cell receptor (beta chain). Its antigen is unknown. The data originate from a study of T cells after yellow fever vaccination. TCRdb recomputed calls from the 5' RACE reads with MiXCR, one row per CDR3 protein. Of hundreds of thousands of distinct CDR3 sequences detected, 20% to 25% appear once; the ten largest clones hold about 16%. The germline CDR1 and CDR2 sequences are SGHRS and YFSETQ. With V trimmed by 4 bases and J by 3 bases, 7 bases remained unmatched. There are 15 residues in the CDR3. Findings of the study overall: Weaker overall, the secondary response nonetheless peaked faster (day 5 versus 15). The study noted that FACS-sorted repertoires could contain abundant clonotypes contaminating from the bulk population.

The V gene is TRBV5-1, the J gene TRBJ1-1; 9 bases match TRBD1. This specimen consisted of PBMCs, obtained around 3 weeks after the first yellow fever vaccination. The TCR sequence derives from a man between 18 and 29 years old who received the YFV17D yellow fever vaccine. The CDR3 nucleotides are TGCGCCAGCAGCCAAACAGGGGGCTGGGACACTGAAGCTTTCTTT. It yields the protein CASSQTGGWDTEAFF.